These 23 T cell receptor beta chains were all obtained from the same sample, sequenced in a study of tumor and adjacent non-tumor tissue in lung cancer. RNA was extracted from bulk tissue without any cell sorting. A modified ARM-PCR protocol with three rounds of nested PCR amplified TCRbeta. Each CDR3 protein is one row after TCRdb ran MiXCR on the multiplex PCR reads. The table shows about 80,000 distinct CDR3 sequences, with about two thirds occurring only once. The sequencing sample was made of lung tumor tissue. The receptor set was obtained from a woman in her 70s with non-small cell lung cancer.

The table lists this clonotype with many counts. This chain links TRBV7-2 with TRBJ2-5, with D uncertain. This CDR3 contains 11 residues. Trimming pared 5 bases from V and 2 bases from J, leaving 3 bases between. Germline V gene sequence: CDR1 SGHTA, CDR2 FQGNSA. CDR3 bases: TGTGCCAGCAGCCTGCAAGAGACCCAGTACTTC. Translated: CASSLQETQYF.

This clonotype occurred a few times. The rearrangement links TRBV6-5 to TRBJ2-3; D is unresolved. Germline V gives CDR1 MNHEY, CDR2 SVGAGI. The CDR3 extends over 14 amino acids. CDR3 nucleotides: TGTGTCAGTAAAAAAGGGCTGAGCACAGATACGCAGTATTTT. Translating it yields CVSKKGLSTDTQYF.

CDR3 bases: TGTGCCAGCAGCTCCAGACTACCTGACTATAATGAGCAGTTCTTC. Protein sequence: CASSSRLPDYNEQFF. The rearrangement uses TRBV11-1 and TRBJ2-1; perhaps TRBD2 as D (5 bases). CDR3 length: 15 residues. CDR1 and CDR2 (germline): SGHAT, FQDESV (reference sequence). V lost 4 bases and J lost 7, with 17 bases in between.

Note on this clonotype: The CDR3 end shows no conserved phenylalanine or tryptophan, and so a read error is likely. V usage is TRBV6-1 and J usage is TRBJ1-2; D not resolved. CDR3 length: 14 amino acids. Germline V gene sequence: CDR1 MNHNS, CDR2 SASEGT. In DNA, the CDR3 is TGTGACAGCAGTGAGGAACCACGGAGCTATGGCTACACCTTA. This encodes CDSSEEPRSYGYTL.

This clonotype appeared many times. The chain uses TRBV5-4 and TRBJ2-3, with D possibly matching TRBD2 (6 bases). The CDR3 sequence is 13 residues long. The ends were cut back, 4 bases at V and 5 bases at J, with 11 bases in the middle. The germline gives CDR1 SGHNT, CDR2 YYREEE (reference sequence). The DNA for the CDR3 is TGTGCCAGCAGCCAGGGAGGTATAGATACGCAGTATTTT. This encodes CASSQGGIDTQYF.

In this sample, this clonotype turned up many times. V is TRBV7-8 and J is TRBJ2-1; 9 nucleotides align to TRBD2. Trimming took 2 bases from V and 5 from J; bases not matched to a gene: 7. Germline V gives CDR1 SGHVS, CDR2 FQNEAQ. The CDR3 is 16 residues long. CDR3 bases: TGTGCCAGCAGCTTATTAGCGGGAGTCAGGGACAATGAGCAGTTCTTC. Protein product: CASSLLAGVRDNEQFF.

In its sample, this clonotype was seen once. The conserved final phenylalanine or tryptophan is absent from the CDR3, which likely points to a read error. The V gene is TRBV4-1, the J gene TRBJ1-1; D perhaps matches TRBD1 (6 bases). Germline values: CDR1 MGHRA, CDR2 YSYEKL. The CDR3 totals 14 residues. Here the CDR3 reads CTSSTRTENNEAFS. The CDR3 coding sequence is TGCACGAGCAGCACCCGGACAGAGAACAATGAAGCTTTCTCT.

V and J are TRBV24-1 and TRBJ2-7; D is possibly TRBD2 (6 bases). This CDR3 comprises 16 residues. V lost 5 bases to trimming and J lost 1 base, with 17 bases between them. Germline lookup yields CDR1 KGHDR and CDR2 SFDVKD. CDR3 amino acids: CATSALGEGGSYEQYF. The CDR3 DNA sequence: TGTGCCACCAGTGCCCTCGGAGAGGGAGGATCCTACGAGCAGTACTTC.

In the case of this clonotype: Since no conserved phenylalanine or tryptophan closes the CDR3, a read error is the likely cause. This chain links TRBV4-2 with TRBJ2-2; a weak D match, TRBD1 (6 bases). This CDR3 is 19 amino acids long. Trimming removed 9 bases at V and 2 bases at J, with 28 bases between. Germline CDR1 and CDR2: LGHNA and YNFKEQ. CDR3 residues: CASSTRTEGLTANTGELFL. The CDR3 DNA follows: TGTGCCAGTAGCACTCGGACAGAGGGCCTAACAGCAAACACCGGGGAGCTGTTTCTT.

Points on this clonotype: Being one base from a much bigger clone, this may be a read error. V and J are TRBV7-9 and TRBJ1-2, with 9 bases identical to TRBD1. The J segment lost 12 bases and the V segment lost 2 bases, leaving 10 bases of the junction unmatched. Germline CDR1 SEHNR, CDR2 FQNEAQ (reference sequence). CDR3 size: 14 residues. CDR3 amino acids: CASSLSGTGFGHTF. CDR3 nucleotides: TGTGCCAGCAGCTTATCCGGGACAGGGTTCGGCCACACCTTC.

This clonotype was detected only a few times. At one boundary the junction diverges from the germline segment, which might be a read error. The CDR3 reads CAGSFPAPNQPQHF. The CDR3 nucleotides read TGTGCCGGCAGTTTCCCCGCCCCCAATCAGCCCCAGCATTTT. The V gene is TRBV28, the J gene TRBJ1-5; no reliable D call. Per germline, CDR1 MDHEN and CDR2 SYDVKM. There are 14 residues in the CDR3. The entire variable domain, with the rest obtained from reference TRBV28 and TRBJ1-5, is as follows: DVKVTQSSRYLVKRTGEKVFLECVQDMDHENMFWYRQDPGLGLRLIYFSYDVKMKEKGDIPEGYSVSREKKERFSLILESASTNQTSMYLCAGSFPAPNQPQHFGDGTRLSIL.

Worth noting for this clonotype: Since the CDR3 does not end with the conserved phenylalanine or tryptophan, this likely comes from a read error. The chain employs TRBV5-4 and TRBJ2-5; 13 bases match TRBD2. V was pared by 2 bases and J by 4 bases, with 5 bases of the junction left unmatched. Germline CDR1 and CDR2: SGHNT and YYREEE (reference sequence). The CDR3 spans 16 residues. The CDR3 here is CASSLWTSGSPETQYL. In DNA, the CDR3 is TGTGCCAGCAGCTTATGGACTAGCGGGAGCCCAGAGACCCAGTACTTA.

Concerning this clonotype: The junction and the germline gene differ at one end; a read error may be behind it. The chain links TRBV29-1 to TRBJ2-1, with D perhaps being TRBD1 or TRBD2 (6 bases each). The CDR3 consists of 13 residues. Germline V gene data show CDR1 as SQVTM and CDR2 as ANQGSEA. CDR3 sequence: CSVEVSGGGEQSF. The CDR3 region has the DNA TGCAGCGTTGAAGTATCCGGGGGCGGTGAGCAGTCCTTC.

A remark on this clonotype: The junction and the germline gene differ at one end; a read error may be behind it. The rearrangement uses TRBV28 and TRBJ2-3, with TRBD2 as a possible D gene (5 bases). Germline V lookup: CDR1 MDHEN, CDR2 SYDVKM. This CDR3 has 13 amino acids. The CDR3 DNA follows: TGTACCAGCAGTTCCCCTAGCAGGGATACGCAGTATTTT. This encodes CTSSSPSRDTQYF.

The V gene is TRBV6-4, the J gene TRBJ1-1; perhaps TRBD1 as D (5 bases). V was cut by 3 bases and J by 4 bases, with 12 bases left in between. The germline V gene encodes CDR1 MRHNA and CDR2 SNTAGT. This CDR3 has 14 residues. The CDR3 nucleotides read TGTGCCAGCAGTGAACAGGCAAGTAGCACTGAAGCTTTCTTT. This codes for CASSEQASSTEAFF.

This clonotype was found a few times. This may come from a read error, since a much larger clone is one base off. The rearrangement joins TRBV6-1 to TRBJ1-1; a weak D match, TRBD1 (6 bases). There are 14 residues in the CDR3. Looked up from germline, CDR1 is MNHNS and CDR2 is SASEGT. The CDR3 is CASSVLGRDTEVFF. The CDR3 DNA is TGTGCCAGCAGTGTTCTCGGACGGGACACTGAAGTTTTCTTT.

As for this clonotype: This may come from a read error, since a much larger clone is one base off. This chain joins TRBV28 and TRBJ1-5; the match to TRBD1 covers 8 bases. Germline CDR1 is MDHEN and CDR2 is SYDVKM. The junction had 15 bases not matched to a gene; V was cut back by 8 bases and J by 6 bases. The CDR3 has 16 amino acids. CDR3 coding DNA: TGTGCCAGCGGTCCCCCTGACAGGGGTGGGCGTCAGCCCCAGCATTTT. Protein sequence: CASGPPDRGGRQPQHF.

This clonotype was detected a few times. One end of the junction varies from germline; a read error may be responsible. The chain links TRBV30 to TRBJ2-6, with D possibly being TRBD1 (5 bases). The CDR3 has 14 amino acids. Looked up from germline, CDR1 is GTSNPN and CDR2 is SVGIG (reference sequence). DNA of the CDR3: TGTGCCTGGATGGGCGGATCTGGGGCCGACGTCCTGACTTTC. Translating it yields CAWMGGSGADVLTF. The full variable domain, in which reference TRBV30 and TRBJ2-6 provide the parts outside the CDR3, is SQTIHQWPATLVQPVGSPLSLECTVEGTSNPNLYWYRQAAGRGLQLLFYSVGIGQISSEVPQNLSASRPQDRQFILSSKKLLLSDSGFYLCAWMGGSGADVLTFGAGSRLTVL.

To note about this clonotype: The junction differs from germline at one of its ends, possibly a read error. V gene TRBV4-2 combines with J gene TRBJ1-2; the D gene is possibly TRBD1 (6 bases). Germline CDR1 LGHNA, CDR2 YNFKEQ. The CDR3 consists of 17 residues. The CDR3 bases are TGTGCCAGCAGCCGAGGGATAATGGGGGGGCGAGTGAGTGGCTGCACCTTC. The encoded protein is CASSRGIMGGRVSGCTF.

This clonotype was detected only a few times. V is TRBV4-2 and J is TRBJ2-2; 14 positions agree with TRBD2. The CDR3 extends over 18 amino acids. Germline CDR1 and CDR2: LGHNA and YNFKEQ. The V segment lost 0 bases and the J segment 0 bases; nucleotides outside the gene matches: 0. Written as DNA, the CDR3 is TGTGCCAGCAGCCAAGAGGGACTAGCGGGGGCGAACACCGGGGAGCTGTTTTTT. Protein product: CASSQEGLAGANTGELFF.

In DNA, the CDR3 is TGTGCCAGCAGCCTAGTGACAAGGGGACTAGGCAATCAGCCCCAGCATTTT. This sequence encodes CASSLVTRGLGNQPQHF. The chain joins TRBV7-8 to TRBJ1-5, with a tentative D call TRBD1 (5 bases). Germline CDR1 reads SGHVS; CDR2 reads FQNEAQ. This CDR3 contains 17 residues. Trimming removed 5 bases at V and 2 bases at J, with 19 bases between.

At least ten counts were recorded for this clonotype. The genes are TRBV7-9 and TRBJ2-6; TRBD1 aligns across 9 bases. CDR1 and CDR2 (germline): SEHNR, FQNEAQ (reference sequence). J gave up 4 bases and V 3 bases, and 4 bases lay outside the gene matches. The CDR3 runs to 16 residues. The DNA of the CDR3 is TGTGCCAGCAGCTTCCACAGGGGGCCGGGGGCCAACGTCCTGACTTTC. Protein product: CASSFHRGPGANVLTF.

For this clonotype: A clone one base away is much larger, so this may be a read error. The V gene is TRBV7-8, the J gene TRBJ2-7; D is tentatively TRBD1 or TRBD2 (5 bases each). Deletions cut 7 bases from V and 3 bases from J, with 16 bases between. CDR1 and CDR2 (germline): SGHVS, FQNEAQ. The CDR3 spans 14 residues. Written as DNA, the CDR3 is TGTGCCAGCAACTCAACCGGGACCTACTACGAGCAGTACTTC. Encoded protein: CASNSTGTYYEQYF.